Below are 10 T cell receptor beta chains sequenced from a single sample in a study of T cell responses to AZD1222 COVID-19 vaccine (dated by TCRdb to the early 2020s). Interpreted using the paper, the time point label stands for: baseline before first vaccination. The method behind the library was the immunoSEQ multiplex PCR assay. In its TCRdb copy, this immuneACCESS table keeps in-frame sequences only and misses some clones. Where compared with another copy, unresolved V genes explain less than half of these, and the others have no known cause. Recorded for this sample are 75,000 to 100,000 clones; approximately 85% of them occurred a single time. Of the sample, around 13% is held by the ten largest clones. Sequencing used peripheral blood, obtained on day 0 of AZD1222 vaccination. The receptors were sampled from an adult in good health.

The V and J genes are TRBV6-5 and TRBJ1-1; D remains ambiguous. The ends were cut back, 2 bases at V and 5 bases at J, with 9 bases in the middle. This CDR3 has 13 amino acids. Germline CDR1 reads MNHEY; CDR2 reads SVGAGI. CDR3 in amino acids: CASSYDRGTEAFF. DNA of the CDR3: TGTGCCAGCAGTTACGATCGGGGTACTGAAGCTTTCTTT.

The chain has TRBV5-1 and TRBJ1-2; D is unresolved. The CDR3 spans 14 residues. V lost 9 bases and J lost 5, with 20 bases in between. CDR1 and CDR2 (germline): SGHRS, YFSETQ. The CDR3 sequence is CATSSGGLAYGYTF. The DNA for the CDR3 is TGCGCCACCTCTTCAGGAGGTCTGGCATATGGCTACACCTTC.

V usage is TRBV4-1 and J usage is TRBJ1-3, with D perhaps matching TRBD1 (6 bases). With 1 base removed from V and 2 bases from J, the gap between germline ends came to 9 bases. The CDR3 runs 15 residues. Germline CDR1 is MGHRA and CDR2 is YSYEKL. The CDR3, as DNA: TGCGCCAGCAGCCAAGGGACAGCTACTGGAAACACCATATATTTT. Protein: CASSQGTATGNTIYF.

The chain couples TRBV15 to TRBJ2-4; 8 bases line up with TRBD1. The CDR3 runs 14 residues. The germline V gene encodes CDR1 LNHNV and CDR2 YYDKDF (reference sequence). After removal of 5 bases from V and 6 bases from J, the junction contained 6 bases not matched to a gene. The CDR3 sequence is CATSLRQGRNIQYF. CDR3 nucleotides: TGTGCCACCAGCCTGAGACAGGGGCGAAACATTCAGTACTTC. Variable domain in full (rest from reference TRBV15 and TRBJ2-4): DAMVIQNPRYQVTQFGKPVTLSCSQTLNHNVMYWYQQKSSQAPKLLFHYYDKDFNNEADTPDNFQSRRPNTSFCFLDIRSPGLGDTAMYLCATSLRQGRNIQYFGAGTRLSVL.

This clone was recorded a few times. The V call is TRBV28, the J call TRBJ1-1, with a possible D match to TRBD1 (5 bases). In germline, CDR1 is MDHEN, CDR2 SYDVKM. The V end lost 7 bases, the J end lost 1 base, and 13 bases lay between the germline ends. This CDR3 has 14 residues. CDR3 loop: CASTGGPSNTEAFF. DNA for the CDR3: TGTGCCAGCACGGGGGGTCCCTCGAACACTGAAGCTTTCTTT.

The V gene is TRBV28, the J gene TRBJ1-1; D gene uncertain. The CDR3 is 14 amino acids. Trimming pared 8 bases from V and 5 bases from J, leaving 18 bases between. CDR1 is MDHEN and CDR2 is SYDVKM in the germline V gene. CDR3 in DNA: TGTGCCAGCTCCGGGCCACATTTGGGGACTGAAGCTTTCTTT. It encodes CASSGPHLGTEAFF.

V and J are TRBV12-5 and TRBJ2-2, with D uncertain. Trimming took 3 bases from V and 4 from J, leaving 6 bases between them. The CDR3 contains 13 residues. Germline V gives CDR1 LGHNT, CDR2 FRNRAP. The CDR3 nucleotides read TGTGCTAGTGGTTTTTGGCCCACCGGGGAGCTGTTTTTT. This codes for CASGFWPTGELFF.

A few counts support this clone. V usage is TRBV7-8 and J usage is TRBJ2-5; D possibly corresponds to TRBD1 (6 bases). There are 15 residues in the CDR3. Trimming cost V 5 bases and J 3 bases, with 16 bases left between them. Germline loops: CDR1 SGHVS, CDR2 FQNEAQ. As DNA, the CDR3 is TGTGCCAGCAGCCATCGCCGGGACACAGAAGAGACCCAGTACTTC. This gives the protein CASSHRRDTEETQYF.

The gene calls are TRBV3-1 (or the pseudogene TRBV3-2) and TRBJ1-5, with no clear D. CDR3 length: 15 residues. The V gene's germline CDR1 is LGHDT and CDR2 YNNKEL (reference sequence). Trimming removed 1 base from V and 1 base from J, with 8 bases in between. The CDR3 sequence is CASSQGFGSNQPQHF. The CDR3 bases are TGTGCCAGCAGCCAAGGTTTTGGAAGCAATCAGCCCCAGCATTTT.

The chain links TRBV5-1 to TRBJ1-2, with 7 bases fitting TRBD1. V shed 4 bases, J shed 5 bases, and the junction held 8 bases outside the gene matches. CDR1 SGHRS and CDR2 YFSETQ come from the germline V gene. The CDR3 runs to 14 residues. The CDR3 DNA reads TGCGCCAGCAGCGCCTCTCCAGGGGGTTATGGCTACACCTTC. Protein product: CASSASPGGYGYTF.